This TCR beta chain was identified in a study of shared clonotypes between healthy human individuals. CD8 cells classed as naive were CD45RO-negative and positively selected for CCR7, excluding terminally differentiated effector memory CD45RA+ cells. About this clone itself: Other DNA sequences in this specimen translate into the identical CDR3.

Germline CDR1 and CDR2: MDHEN and SYDVKM. This CDR3 spans 15 amino acids. V lost 4 bases, J lost 4 bases, and 2 bases stayed unmatched. Method: immunoSEQ multiplex PCR; TCRdb's copy keeps in-frame clones and lacks some. Among approximately 740,000 clones listed, more than 85% were seen once. Sequencing was done on a sample of naive CD8+ T cells sorted from blood. The sequence derives from a young man in good health. J is TRBJ2-1 and V is TRBV28, with TRBD2 identical over 12 bases. This CDR3 is CASSSGTSGYNEQFF. The DNA of the CDR3 is TGTGCCAGCAGTTCCGGGACTAGCGGGTACAATGAGCAGTTCTTC.